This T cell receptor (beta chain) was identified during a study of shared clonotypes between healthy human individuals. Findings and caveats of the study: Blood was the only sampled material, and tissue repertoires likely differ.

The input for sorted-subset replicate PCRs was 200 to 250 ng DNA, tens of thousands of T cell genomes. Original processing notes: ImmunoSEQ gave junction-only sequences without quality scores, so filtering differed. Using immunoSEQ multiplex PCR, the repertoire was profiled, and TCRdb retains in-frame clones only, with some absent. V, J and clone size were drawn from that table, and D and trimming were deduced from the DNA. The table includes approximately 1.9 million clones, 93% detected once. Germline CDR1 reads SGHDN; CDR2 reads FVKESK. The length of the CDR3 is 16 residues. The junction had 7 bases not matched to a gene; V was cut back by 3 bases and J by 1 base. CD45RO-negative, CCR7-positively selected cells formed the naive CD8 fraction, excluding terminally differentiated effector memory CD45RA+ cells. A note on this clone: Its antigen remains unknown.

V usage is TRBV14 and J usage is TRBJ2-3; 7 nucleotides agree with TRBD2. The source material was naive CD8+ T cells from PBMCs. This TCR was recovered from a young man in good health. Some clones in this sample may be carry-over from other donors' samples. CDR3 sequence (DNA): TGTGCCAGCAGCCAGGGCGGAGCGGGGCGCACAGATACGCAGTATTTT. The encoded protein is CASSQGGAGRTDTQYF. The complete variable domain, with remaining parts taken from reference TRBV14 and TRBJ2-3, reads EAGVTQFPSHSVIEKGQTVTLRCDPISGHDNLYWYRRVMGKEIKFLLHFVKESKQDESGMPNNRFLAERTGGTYSTLKVQPAELEDSGVYFCASSQGGAGRTDTQYFGPGTRLTVL.